These T cell receptor beta chains were read from a single sample in a study of T cells in Graves' hyperthyroidism and ophthalmopathy. TCRdb redid the calling of the multiplex PCR reads with MiXCR, one entry per CDR3 protein. The repertoire holds 350,000 to 400,000 distinct CDR3 sequences, approximately 20% seen once, with around 3.6% in the top ten. The source material was blood. The receptor source for this set is a woman under 30 with Graves' hyperthyroidism. CDR3s include the opening cysteine and the closing phenylalanine or tryptophan. D genes are given only for firm matches. A clone size is listed for some rows: how often the clone was seen (once, few, many), or a class if it is expanded.

v_call: TRBV3-1; clone_size: many; d_call: TRBD1; j_call: TRBJ2-7; cdr3_aa: CASSQGTGLVLQNEQYF; cdr3_nt: TGTGCCAGCAGCCAAGGGACAGGGTTGGTCCTCCAAAACGAGCAGTACTTC
v_call: TRBV6-1; clone_size: many; d_call: NA; j_call: TRBJ1-2; cdr3_aa: CASSKRQDGYTF; cdr3_nt: TGTGCCAGCAGTAAACGACAGGATGGCTACACCTTC
v_call: TRBV19; clone_size: many; d_call: NA; j_call: TRBJ1-1; cdr3_aa: CASSTKPRDGTEAFF; cdr3_nt: TGTGCCAGTAGTACCAAACCAAGGGACGGAACTGAAGCTTTCTTT
v_call: TRBV6-1; clone_size: NA; d_call: TRBD1; j_call: TRBJ2-7; cdr3_aa: CATLTGHTYEQYF; cdr3_nt: TGTGCCACCCTGACAGGGCACACCTACGAGCAGTACTTC
v_call: TRBV20-1; clone_size: many; d_call: NA; j_call: TRBJ2-3; cdr3_aa: CSASERRQSTDTQYF; cdr3_nt: TGCAGTGCTAGTGAACGACGCCAAAGCACAGATACGCAGTATTTT
v_call: TRBV7-2; clone_size: many; d_call: NA; j_call: TRBJ1-1; cdr3_aa: CASSRTRGGAFF; cdr3_nt: TGTGCCAGCAGCCGAACCAGGGGTGGAGCTTTCTTT
v_call: TRBV20-1; clone_size: few; d_call: TRBD1; j_call: TRBJ1-5; cdr3_aa: CSADSAGGVPQPQHF; cdr3_nt: TGCAGTGCTGACTCGGCAGGGGGAGTCCCTCAGCCCCAGCATTTT
v_call: TRBV3-1; clone_size: few; d_call: NA; j_call: TRBJ1-1; cdr3_aa: CASSPRGGSTEAFF; cdr3_nt: TGTGCCAGCAGCCCTCGTGGGGGGAGCACTGAAGCTTTCTTT
v_call: TRBV7-7; clone_size: many; d_call: TRBD1; j_call: TRBJ2-5; cdr3_aa: CASSLGTGGQETQYF; cdr3_nt: TGTGCTAGCAGCTTAGGGACAGGGGGCCAAGAGACCCAGTACTTC
v_call: TRBV19; clone_size: NA; d_call: NA; j_call: TRBJ1-1; cdr3_aa: CASSIKRERGAFF; cdr3_nt: TGTGCCAGTAGTATCAAAAGGGAGCGAGGAGCTTTCTTT
v_call: TRBV5-1; clone_size: NA; d_call: TRBD1; j_call: TRBJ2-2; cdr3_aa: CASSYPDRGDPGGELFF; cdr3_nt: TGCGCCAGCAGCTATCCGGACAGGGGCGACCCTGGGGGGGAGCTGTTTTTT
v_call: TRBV19; clone_size: many; d_call: TRBD2; j_call: TRBJ2-6; cdr3_aa: CASSPRGTSGYSGANVLTF; cdr3_nt: TGTGCCAGTAGTCCTAGGGGGACTAGCGGGTACTCTGGGGCCAACGTCCTGACTTTC
v_call: TRBV6-1; clone_size: few; d_call: NA; j_call: TRBJ1-5; cdr3_aa: CASSLRQAFSLQPQHF; cdr3_nt: TGTGCCAGCAGCCTCAGACAGGCCTTCTCCCTTCAGCCCCAGCATTTT
v_call: TRBV7-8; clone_size: few; d_call: TRBD2; j_call: TRBJ2-2; cdr3_aa: CASLGRGVNTGELFF; cdr3_nt: TGTGCCAGTTTAGGGCGGGGGGTGAACACCGGGGAGCTGTTTTTT
v_call: TRBV20-1; clone_size: many; d_call: NA; j_call: TRBJ1-2; cdr3_aa: CSARFGHTNGYTF; cdr3_nt: TGCAGTGCTAGATTCGGTCACACAAATGGCTACACCTTC
v_call: TRBV28; clone_size: NA; d_call: NA; j_call: TRBJ2-5; cdr3_aa: CASISEQETQYF; cdr3_nt: TGTGCCAGCATTTCCGAGCAAGAGACCCAGTACTTC
v_call: TRBV27; clone_size: many; d_call: NA; j_call: TRBJ2-7; cdr3_aa: CASNSRADYEQYF; cdr3_nt: TGTGCCAGCAATTCAAGGGCCGACTACGAGCAGTACTTC
v_call: TRBV28; clone_size: many; d_call: NA; j_call: TRBJ1-2; cdr3_aa: CASSLDPGDYGYTF; cdr3_nt: TGTGCCAGCAGTTTAGACCCAGGGGACTATGGCTACACCTTC
v_call: TRBV14; clone_size: NA; d_call: NA; j_call: TRBJ1-6; cdr3_aa: CASSARYNSPLHF; cdr3_nt: TGTGCCAGCAGCGCCAGGTATAATTCACCCCTCCACTTT
v_call: TRBV20-1; clone_size: many; d_call: TRBD1; j_call: TRBJ1-2; cdr3_aa: CSARDLSQGGTLYGYTF; cdr3_nt: TGCAGTGCTAGAGATTTATCGCAGGGGGGGACCCTCTATGGCTACACCTTC
v_call: TRBV5-1; clone_size: many; d_call: NA; j_call: TRBJ1-2; cdr3_aa: CASTRGETYGYTF; cdr3_nt: TGCGCCAGCACCCGGGGGGAGACCTATGGCTACACCTTC
v_call: TRBV11-1; clone_size: NA; d_call: TRBD1; j_call: TRBJ1-5; cdr3_aa: CASSLGGPGGNQPQHF; cdr3_nt: TGTGCCAGCAGCCTAGGGGGCCCTGGTGGCAATCAGCCCCAGCATTTT
v_call: TRBV11-2; clone_size: once; d_call: TRBD1; j_call: TRBJ1-2; cdr3_aa: CASSTTGTGSVPGYTF; cdr3_nt: TGTGCCAGCAGCACCACCGGGACAGGGAGTGTTCCTGGCTACACCTTC
v_call: TRBV20-1; clone_size: many; d_call: NA; j_call: TRBJ2-7; cdr3_aa: CSARYGEGPPRWQYF; cdr3_nt: TGCAGTGCTAGATATGGGGAAGGGCCTCCGCGATGGCAGTACTTC
v_call: TRBV5-4; clone_size: NA; d_call: NA; j_call: TRBJ1-1; cdr3_aa: CASSLLANTEAFF; cdr3_nt: TGTGCCAGCAGCTTGCTTGCGAACACTGAAGCTTTCTTT
v_call: TRBV20-1; clone_size: many; d_call: TRBD2; j_call: TRBJ2-7; cdr3_aa: CSAQSTSGGAYEQYF; cdr3_nt: TGCAGTGCTCAATCTACTAGCGGGGGGGCCTACGAGCAGTACTTC
v_call: TRBV6-4; clone_size: many; d_call: NA; j_call: TRBJ2-2; cdr3_aa: CASSDFPIGAGELFF; cdr3_nt: TGTGCCAGCAGTGACTTCCCAATTGGGGCCGGGGAGCTGTTTTTT
v_call: TRBV6-5; clone_size: many; d_call: NA; j_call: TRBJ2-5; cdr3_aa: CASSYSSKRETQYF; cdr3_nt: TGTGCCAGCAGTTACTCGTCTAAGAGGGAGACCCAGTACTTC
v_call: TRBV7-9; clone_size: many; d_call: TRBD2; j_call: TRBJ2-7; cdr3_aa: CASSLERGAQGAQYF; cdr3_nt: TGTGCCAGCAGCTTAGAGCGGGGGGCACAGGGTGCGCAGTACTTC
v_call: TRBV28; clone_size: many; d_call: NA; j_call: TRBJ1-3; cdr3_aa: CASSKPGLNSGNTIYF; cdr3_nt: TGTGCCAGCAGCAAACCGGGACTGAACTCTGGAAACACCATATATTTT
v_call: TRBV7-8; clone_size: NA; d_call: NA; j_call: TRBJ2-7; cdr3_aa: CASSSRTNFYEQYF; cdr3_nt: TGTGCCAGCAGCTCCCGGACTAATTTCTACGAGCAGTACTTC
v_call: TRBV12-3/TRBV12-4; clone_size: few; d_call: TRBD1; j_call: TRBJ2-2; cdr3_aa: CASRLDRGLVGELFF; cdr3_nt: TGTGCCAGCAGACTCGACAGGGGGCTGGTCGGGGAGCTGTTTTTT
v_call: TRBV12-3/TRBV12-4; clone_size: many; d_call: TRBD2; j_call: TRBJ2-7; cdr3_aa: CASTVAGGSSYEQYF; cdr3_nt: TGTGCCAGCACCGTAGCGGGGGGTTCCTCCTACGAGCAGTACTTC
v_call: TRBV5-1; clone_size: many; d_call: NA; j_call: TRBJ2-7; cdr3_aa: CASSLWRGLTYEQYF; cdr3_nt: TGCGCCAGCAGCTTGTGGCGGGGGCTCACCTACGAGCAGTACTTC
v_call: TRBV9; clone_size: many; d_call: TRBD2; j_call: TRBJ2-5; cdr3_aa: CASSYGGTSGVQETQYF; cdr3_nt: TGTGCCAGCAGCTATGGGGGGACTAGCGGTGTACAAGAGACCCAGTACTTC
v_call: TRBV7-2; clone_size: many; d_call: NA; j_call: TRBJ1-1; cdr3_aa: CASSGKRSTEAFF; cdr3_nt: TGTGCCAGCAGCGGTAAAAGGAGCACTGAAGCTTTCTTT
v_call: TRBV20-1; clone_size: many; d_call: NA; j_call: TRBJ1-2; cdr3_aa: CSARVPQAGAINYGYTF; cdr3_nt: TGCAGTGCTAGAGTCCCCCAGGCAGGGGCGATAAACTATGGCTACACCTTC
v_call: TRBV13; clone_size: many; d_call: NA; j_call: TRBJ2-7; cdr3_aa: CASSTGGPIYEQYF; cdr3_nt: TGTGCCAGCAGCACTGGGGGTCCTATCTACGAGCAGTACTTC
v_call: TRBV6-1; clone_size: NA; d_call: NA; j_call: TRBJ1-2; cdr3_aa: CASSVAGIGYTF; cdr3_nt: TGTGCCAGCAGTGTGGCAGGGATTGGCTACACCTTC
v_call: TRBV20-1; clone_size: many; d_call: TRBD2; j_call: TRBJ2-5; cdr3_aa: CSPDSYSGEETQYF; cdr3_nt: TGCAGTCCTGACTCGTATAGCGGGGAGGAGACCCAGTACTTC
v_call: TRBV12-3/TRBV12-4; clone_size: many; d_call: NA; j_call: TRBJ1-1; cdr3_aa: CASSLKSVTEAFF; cdr3_nt: TGTGCCAGCAGTTTAAAATCGGTTACTGAAGCTTTCTTT
v_call: TRBV9; clone_size: many; d_call: NA; j_call: TRBJ2-5; cdr3_aa: CASSVAAGAWEETQYF; cdr3_nt: TGTGCCAGCAGCGTAGCTGCGGGGGCATGGGAAGAGACCCAGTACTTC
v_call: TRBV6-5; clone_size: many; d_call: TRBD1; j_call: TRBJ1-1; cdr3_aa: CASRTTGGKGAFF; cdr3_nt: TGTGCCAGCAGAACGACAGGGGGCAAGGGAGCTTTCTTT
v_call: TRBV10-3; clone_size: many; d_call: TRBD1; j_call: TRBJ1-5; cdr3_aa: CATHQGAENQPQHF; cdr3_nt: TGTGCCACCCATCAGGGGGCCGAAAATCAGCCCCAGCATTTT
v_call: TRBV7-2; clone_size: few; d_call: TRBD1; j_call: TRBJ2-5; cdr3_aa: CASSSDRVQTQYF; cdr3_nt: TGTGCCAGCAGCTCAGACAGGGTGCAGACCCAGTACTTC
v_call: TRBV15; clone_size: many; d_call: NA; j_call: TRBJ1-1; cdr3_aa: CATSRDAGKRTEAFF; cdr3_nt: TGTGCCACCAGCAGAGACGCCGGAAAGCGCACTGAAGCTTTCTTT
v_call: TRBV6-5; clone_size: many; d_call: TRBD1; j_call: TRBJ1-2; cdr3_aa: CASTPGQGQYYGYTF; cdr3_nt: TGTGCCAGCACGCCCGGACAGGGCCAGTACTATGGCTACACCTTC
v_call: TRBV7-9; clone_size: many; d_call: TRBD1; j_call: TRBJ2-7; cdr3_aa: CASSLEGTGIYEQYF; cdr3_nt: TGTGCCAGCAGCTTAGAGGGGACAGGGATTTACGAGCAGTACTTC
v_call: TRBV4-1; clone_size: NA; d_call: NA; j_call: TRBJ1-3; cdr3_aa: CASSQAAGAGNTIYF; cdr3_nt: TGCGCCAGCAGCCAAGCGGCCGGAGCTGGAAACACCATATATTTT
v_call: TRBV7-2; clone_size: few; d_call: TRBD2; j_call: TRBJ2-7; cdr3_aa: CAVAAGGRDEQYF; cdr3_nt: TGTGCCGTGGCGGCGGGGGGGCGGGACGAGCAGTACTTC
v_call: TRBV6-5; clone_size: NA; d_call: TRBD2; j_call: TRBJ2-7; cdr3_aa: CASSFLGLNYEQYF; cdr3_nt: TGTGCCAGCAGTTTTCTGGGACTAAACTACGAGCAGTACTTC
v_call: TRBV6-5; clone_size: many; d_call: NA; j_call: TRBJ1-1; cdr3_aa: CASSYSTGAAREAFF; cdr3_nt: TGTGCCAGCAGTTACTCGACGGGCGCCGCCCGTGAAGCTTTCTTT
v_call: TRBV10-3; clone_size: many; d_call: NA; j_call: TRBJ1-2; cdr3_aa: CAISQGKGPSGGYTF; cdr3_nt: TGTGCCATCAGCCAGGGAAAGGGACCTTCGGGGGGCTACACCTTC
v_call: TRBV7-3; clone_size: NA; d_call: NA; j_call: TRBJ1-6; cdr3_aa: CASSIGQPNSPLHF; cdr3_nt: TGTGCCAGCAGCATCGGGCAGCCTAATTCACCCCTCCACTTT
v_call: TRBV29-1; clone_size: NA; d_call: NA; j_call: TRBJ1-1; cdr3_aa: CSVGGTEAFF; cdr3_nt: TGCAGCGTTGGGGGTACTGAAGCTTTCTTT
v_call: TRBV20-1; clone_size: NA; d_call: NA; j_call: TRBJ2-5; cdr3_aa: CSELARGETQYF; cdr3_nt: TGCAGTGAACTAGCGAGGGGGGAGACCCAGTACTTC
v_call: TRBV11-2; clone_size: many; d_call: TRBD2; j_call: TRBJ2-5; cdr3_aa: CASSQRVGGLVAETQYF; cdr3_nt: TGTGCCAGCAGTCAAAGGGTCGGCGGACTAGTGGCAGAGACCCAGTACTTC
v_call: TRBV20-1; clone_size: many; d_call: NA; j_call: TRBJ1-1; cdr3_aa: CSASGLPVDTEAFF; cdr3_nt: TGCAGTGCTAGTGGCCTCCCCGTGGACACTGAAGCTTTCTTT
v_call: TRBV12-3/TRBV12-4; clone_size: NA; d_call: NA; j_call: TRBJ1-2; cdr3_aa: CASRPQGLHGYTF; cdr3_nt: TGTGCCAGCAGGCCCCAGGGGCTTCATGGCTACACCTTC